Listed below are T cell receptor beta chains from one sample, sequenced in a study of shared clonotypes between healthy human individuals. Sequencing used immunoSEQ multiplex PCR; TCRdb keeps in-frame clones, though not all of them. In the table there are millions of clones, 85% to 95% of which are singletons. The sample consisted of naive CD8+ T cells sorted from blood. These receptors were obtained from a man between 18 and 29 years old in good health. Each CDR3 is given with its conserved first and last residue. D genes are given only for firm matches. Some rows have no size entry. The others give once, few or many, or a class for an expanded clone.

V gene: TRBV7-9; clone size: NA; D gene: TRBD1; J gene: TRBJ1-6; CDR3 DNA: TGTGCCAGCAGCCCTACCTCAGGACAGGCGAATTCACCCCTCCACTTT; CDR3 protein: CASSPTSGQANSPLHF
V gene: TRBV4-3; clone size: NA; D gene: NA; J gene: TRBJ1-5; CDR3 DNA: TGCGCCAGCAGCCAAGAACCGGACGGGCCGTCCCAGCATTTT; CDR3 protein: CASSQEPDGPSQHF
V gene: TRBV19; clone size: NA; D gene: NA; J gene: TRBJ2-7; CDR3 DNA: TGTGCCAGTAGTGCAGGGTCCCCGGGGGAGCAGTACTTC; CDR3 protein: CASSAGSPGEQYF
V gene: TRBV6-5; clone size: NA; D gene: NA; J gene: TRBJ2-7; CDR3 DNA: TGTGCCAGCAGTTACGGGGAAAAACCTTACGAGCAGTACTTC; CDR3 protein: CASSYGEKPYEQYF
V gene: TRBV7-9; clone size: NA; D gene: TRBD2; J gene: TRBJ2-5; CDR3 DNA: TGTGCCAGCAGCTTAGAAGACACTAGCGCCCAAGAGACCCAGTACTTC; CDR3 protein: CASSLEDTSAQETQYF
V gene: TRBV28; clone size: NA; D gene: NA; J gene: TRBJ1-5; CDR3 DNA: TGTGCCAGCAGTTTAGATCTCAATCAGCCCCAGCATTTT; CDR3 protein: CASSLDLNQPQHF
V gene: TRBV15; clone size: NA; D gene: NA; J gene: TRBJ2-3; CDR3 DNA: TGTGCCAGCGCAAAGGGAGAGGGTACAGATACACAGTATTTT; CDR3 protein: CASAKGEGTDTQYF
V gene: TRBV7-3; clone size: NA; D gene: NA; J gene: TRBJ2-7; CDR3 DNA: TGTGCCAGCAGCTCGACGCCAGCGTCATCCGAGCAGTACTTC; CDR3 protein: CASSSTPASSEQYF
V gene: TRBV5-4; clone size: NA; D gene: NA; J gene: TRBJ1-1; CDR3 DNA: TGTGCCAGCAGCTCGACGACAGGGAACACTGAAGCTTTCTTT; CDR3 protein: CASSSTTGNTEAFF
V gene: TRBV5-6; clone size: once; D gene: TRBD1; J gene: TRBJ2-7; CDR3 DNA: TGTGCCAGCAGTAACAGGGGCTCCTCCTACGAGCAGTACTTC; CDR3 protein: CASSNRGSSYEQYF
V gene: TRBV4-1; clone size: NA; D gene: NA; J gene: TRBJ2-4; CDR3 DNA: TGCGCCAGCAGCCAAGATTTCGGGGGCATTCAGTACTTC; CDR3 protein: CASSQDFGGIQYF